This T cell receptor beta chain was captured by sequencing in a study of blood T cells in healthy people across ages (dated by TCRdb to 2013 to 2016). Background on the whole study: In model experiments, template switching captured roughly one uniquely barcoded TCR beta cDNA molecule for every two T cells. Age-related changes in TCR beta repertoire diversity were measured in the study by deep sequencing normalized with unique cDNA molecular identifiers. The donors were split into four age groups: young (average about 16 years), middle-aged (over 35), aged (more than 55) and long-lived (approximately 80). The study analyzed two additional independent replicas of 1 million unique cDNA reads from the same blood draw for two donors, one aged 18 to 30 and one aged 80 or older. What the research found in general, with its limitations: As age increased, observed TCR beta diversity per million T cells dropped in a roughly linear way, and a significant reduction was already evident by age roughly 36. The long-lived group showed more naive CD4+ T cells, fewer expanded clones and increased TCR diversity than the aged group, suggesting age selection. Since profiling was done on bulk unsorted PBMCs, naive and antigen-experienced compartments could not be conclusively compared. Because the CMV infection status of the donors was unknown, age-related changes in expanded clonotypes may potentially have been confounded. There was a strong correlation between observed TCR beta diversity and the percentage of naive T cells measured by flow cytometry. Estimates of total diversity based on one million sequenced T cells were regarded as lower bounds and as underestimates.

Receptor libraries were prepared by 5' RACE. The listed sequencing device is Illumina HiSeq 2500. The second PCR ran for about 7 to 11 cycles and used a J-beta primer mix along with a sample-barcoded 5' primer. Each TCR beta cDNA molecule received a unique molecular identifier from a template-switch 5' adaptor carrying 12 random nucleotides. At least 3 million CDR3-containing paired-end reads were obtained from each sample. First-strand cDNA was synthesized from all RNA with the Mint cDNA synthesis kit, primed by a TRBC-specific oligonucleotide. All cDNA was treated with uracil-DNA glycosylase and then went through a first 18-cycle PCR with the universal primers M1SS and BC2_uni_R. As for how the authors treated the data: Normalization of each sample was performed by random selection of 1 million high-quality reads, each carrying a distinct molecular identifier. Instead of being binned into consensus sequences, reads with shared molecular identifiers were discarded. MiTCR, with a Q25 quality threshold and the strictest error-elimination algorithm, was used for CDR3 identification, clonotype clustering and error correction. A nonparametric unseen species model with Euler transformation was used to estimate lower-bound total TCR beta diversity. The public reads were reprocessed in TCRdb via fastp at Q25 and MiXCR, keeping in-frame beta chains. Each entry is one CDR3 protein sequence, shown with its most common DNA and genes. The V and J calls shown here were made by TCRdb, not taken from the authors' results. Present in this sample are around 990,000 distinct CDR3 sequences, about 25% of which were seen just once. Clones ranked in the top ten supply about 0.72% of the sample.

Remarks on this clonotype: Its antigen has not been determined. The record has no base qualities; no much larger clone is one base away.

The roughly 39 donors, aged roughly 6 to 90 years, were systemically healthy Caucasian individuals from Russia. About 10 milliliters of peripheral blood were collected from each donor into EDTA-treated Vacutainer tubes. PBMCs were isolated by Ficoll-Paque density-gradient centrifugation, with at least 6 million obtained per sample. Total RNA was extracted from PBMCs with Trizol reagent, with at least 6 micrograms obtained per sample. The percentages of naive CD45RAhigh/CD27high T cells were determined by flow cytometry on a PBMC aliquot from every donor. The CDR3 runs 19 residues from the cysteine to the phenylalanine. Of all the DNA, just the CDR3 is kept, 57 bases in frame from base 1. The germline V end is reduced by 2 bases and the J end by 0 bases; junction bases left unmatched: 15. CDR1 is given as SNHLY and CDR2 as FYNNEI, both from the germline V gene. The sample was also reused in another study, on T cells of mothers and their children. Per that second paper: The donors were nine systemically healthy Caucasian individuals, made up of three mothers and their six children. cDNA synthesis used all of the extracted RNA, with approximately 1.4 ug of RNA in each 15 ul reaction. In the second PCR, the M1S primer introduced both the sample barcodes and 2-4 random nucleotides. Over 9.5 million TCR beta CDR3 reads were obtained for each mother, and around 2.7 million reads were obtained for each child. TCR recombination output is similarly shaped by thymic selection in related and unrelated pairs, with a minor effect exerted by inherited differences. Normalized repertoire overlap in related mother-child pairs was always slightly higher than in unrelated mother-child pairs, but the difference was never significant. No persistent microchimeric T cell clones were detected, at a sensitivity of roughly 93 clones per million clonotypes. The study used deep NGS to compare TCR beta repertoires of mothers and children, seeking features distinguishing related mother-child pairs from unrelated individuals. Mothers averaged about 37 +/- 4 years of age and children averaged around 10 +/- 4 years. Libraries were sequenced on Illumina HiSeq 2000 with 100+100 nt paired-end reads after adapter ligation with NEBNext reagents. To prevent cross-contamination, the mother and child libraries were prepared a month apart and were sequenced in separate runs. For each donor, somewhere between roughly 450,000 and 2,200,000 distinct TCR beta clonotypes were identified. Naive TCR beta clonotypes were estimated from low-frequency clonotypes matched to each donor's FACS-determined naive share, without sorting.

The rearranged segments are TRBV2 and TRBJ1-2, with TRBD1 identical over 7 junction bases. The sequencing input was blood. The origin of this receptor is a girl aged 2 to 10 in good health. CDR3 reads: CASSEFSGRQGASNYGYTF. The base sequence is TGTGCCAGCAGTGAATTTAGTGGGAGACAGGGAGCTTCTAACTATGGCTACACCTTC. The variable domain in full, with residues beyond the CDR3 obtained from the reference TRBV2 and TRBJ1-2 genes, is EPEVTQTPSHQVTQMGQEVILRCVPISNHLYFYWYRQILGQKVEFLVSFYNNEISEKSEIFDDQFSVERPDGSNFTLKIRSTKLEDSAMYFCASSEFSGRQGASNYGYTFGSGTRLTVV.